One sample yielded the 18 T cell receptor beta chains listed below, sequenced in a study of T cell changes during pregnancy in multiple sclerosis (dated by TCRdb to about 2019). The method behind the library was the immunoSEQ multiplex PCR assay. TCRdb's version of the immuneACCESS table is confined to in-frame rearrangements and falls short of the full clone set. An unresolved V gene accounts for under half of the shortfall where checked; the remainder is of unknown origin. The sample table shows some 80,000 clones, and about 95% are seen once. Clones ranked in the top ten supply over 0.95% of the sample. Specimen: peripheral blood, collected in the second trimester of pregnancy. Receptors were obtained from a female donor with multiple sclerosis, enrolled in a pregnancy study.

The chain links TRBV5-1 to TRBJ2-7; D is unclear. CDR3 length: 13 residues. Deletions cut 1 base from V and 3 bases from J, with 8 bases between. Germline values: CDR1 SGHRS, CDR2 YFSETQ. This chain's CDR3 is CASSLTVNYEQYF. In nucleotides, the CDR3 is TGCGCCAGCAGCTTGACAGTTAACTACGAGCAGTACTTC.

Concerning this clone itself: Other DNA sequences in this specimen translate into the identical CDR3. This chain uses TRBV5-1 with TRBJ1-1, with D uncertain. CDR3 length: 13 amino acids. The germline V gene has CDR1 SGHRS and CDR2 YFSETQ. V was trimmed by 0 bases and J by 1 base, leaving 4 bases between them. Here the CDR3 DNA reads TGCGCCAGCAGCTTGGGCGGGAACACTGAAGCTTTCTTT. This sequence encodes CASSLGGNTEAFF.

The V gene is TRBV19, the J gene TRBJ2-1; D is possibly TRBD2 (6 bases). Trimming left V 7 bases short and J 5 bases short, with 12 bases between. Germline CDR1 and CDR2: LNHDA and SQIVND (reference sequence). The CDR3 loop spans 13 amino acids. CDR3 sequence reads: CASKEGADNEQFF. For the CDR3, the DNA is TGTGCCAGTAAGGAGGGAGCCGACAATGAGCAGTTCTTC.

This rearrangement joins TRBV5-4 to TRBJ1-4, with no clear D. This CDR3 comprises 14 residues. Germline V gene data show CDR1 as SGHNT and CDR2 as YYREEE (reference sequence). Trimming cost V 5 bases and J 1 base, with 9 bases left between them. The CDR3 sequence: CASSLGGTNEKLFF. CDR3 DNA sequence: TGTGCCAGCAGTCTTGGAGGAACTAATGAAAAACTGTTTTTT.

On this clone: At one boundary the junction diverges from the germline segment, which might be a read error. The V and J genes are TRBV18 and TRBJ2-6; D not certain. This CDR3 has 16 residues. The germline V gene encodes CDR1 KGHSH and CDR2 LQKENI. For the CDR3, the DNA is TGTGCCAGCTCCCCACAGCAAGCCTCTGGGGCCAACGTCCTGACTTTC. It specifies CASSPQQASGANVLTF.

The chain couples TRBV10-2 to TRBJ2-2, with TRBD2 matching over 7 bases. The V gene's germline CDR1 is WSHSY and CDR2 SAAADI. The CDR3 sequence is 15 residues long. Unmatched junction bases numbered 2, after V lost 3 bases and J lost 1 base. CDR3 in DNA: TGCGCCAGCAGTGACTCTAGCGGGAACACCGGGGAGCTGTTTTTT. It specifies CASSDSSGNTGELFF.

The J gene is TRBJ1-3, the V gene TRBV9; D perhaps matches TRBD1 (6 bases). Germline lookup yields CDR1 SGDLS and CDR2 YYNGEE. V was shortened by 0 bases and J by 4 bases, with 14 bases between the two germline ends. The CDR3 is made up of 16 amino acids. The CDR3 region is CASSVGGHVVGNTIYF. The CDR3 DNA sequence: TGTGCCAGCAGCGTAGGGGGACACGTTGTCGGAAACACCATATATTTT.

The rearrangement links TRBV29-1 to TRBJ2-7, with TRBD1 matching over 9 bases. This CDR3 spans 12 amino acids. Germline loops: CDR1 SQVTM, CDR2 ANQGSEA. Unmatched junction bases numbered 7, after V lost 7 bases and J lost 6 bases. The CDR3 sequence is CSGGGQGTEQYF. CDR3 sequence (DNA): TGCAGCGGCGGGGGACAGGGAACCGAGCAGTACTTC.

The CDR3 reads CASSPRIVGEQYF. CDR3 DNA sequence: TGTGCCAGCAGCCCACGGATCGTCGGGGAGCAGTACTTC. The rearrangement links TRBV7-2 to TRBJ2-7; no definite D call. Germline CDR1 is SGHTA and CDR2 is FQGNSA. The CDR3 runs 13 residues. V was clipped by 5 bases and J by 7 bases, with 15 bases between them.

The CDR3 DNA follows: TGCAGCGTTTCTCAGGGGAGCACAGATACGCAGTATTTT. Protein sequence: CSVSQGSTDTQYF. This sequence joins TRBV29-1 and TRBJ2-3, with a tentative D call TRBD1 (6 bases). This CDR3 has 13 amino acids. Per the germline V gene, CDR1 is SQVTM and CDR2 is ANQGSEA. With 5 bases removed from V and 0 bases from J, the gap between germline ends came to 9 bases.

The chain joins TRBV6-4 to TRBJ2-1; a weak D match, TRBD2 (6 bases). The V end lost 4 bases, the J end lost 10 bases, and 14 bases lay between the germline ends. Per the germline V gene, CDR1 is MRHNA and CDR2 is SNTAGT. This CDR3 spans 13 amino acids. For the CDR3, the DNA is TGTGCCAGCAGTGTTGGTAGCGGAGCAGAGCAGTTCTTC. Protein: CASSVGSGAEQFF.

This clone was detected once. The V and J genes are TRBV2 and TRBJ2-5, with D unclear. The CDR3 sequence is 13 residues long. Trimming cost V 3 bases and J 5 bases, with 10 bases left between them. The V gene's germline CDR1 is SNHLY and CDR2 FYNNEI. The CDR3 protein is CASSDHPRETQYF. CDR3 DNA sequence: TGTGCCAGCAGTGACCACCCCCGGGAGACCCAGTACTTC.

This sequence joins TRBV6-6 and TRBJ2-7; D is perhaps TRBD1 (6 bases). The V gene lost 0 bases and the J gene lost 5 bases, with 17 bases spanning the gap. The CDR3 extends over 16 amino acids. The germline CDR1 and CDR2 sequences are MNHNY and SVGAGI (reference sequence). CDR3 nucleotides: TGTGCCAGCAGTTACTCAGGGGCCCAGGGGAGTAACGAGCAGTACTTC. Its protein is CASSYSGAQGSNEQYF.

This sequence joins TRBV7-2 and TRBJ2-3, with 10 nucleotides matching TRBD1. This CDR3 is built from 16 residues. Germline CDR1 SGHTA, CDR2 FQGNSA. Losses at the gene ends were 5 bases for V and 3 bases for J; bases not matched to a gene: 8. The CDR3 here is CASSRQGALGTDTQYF. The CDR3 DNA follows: TGTGCCAGCAGCCGACAGGGGGCTCTAGGAACAGATACGCAGTATTTT.

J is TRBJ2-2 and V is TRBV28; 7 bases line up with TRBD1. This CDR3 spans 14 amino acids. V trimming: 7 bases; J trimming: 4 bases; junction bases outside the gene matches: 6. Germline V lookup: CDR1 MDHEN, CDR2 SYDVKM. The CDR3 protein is CASIRGQTTGELFF. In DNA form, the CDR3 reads TGTGCCAGCATAAGGGGGCAGACCACCGGGGAGCTGTTTTTT. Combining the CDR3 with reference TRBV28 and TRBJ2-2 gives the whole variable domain DVKVTQSSRYLVKRTGEKVFLECVQDMDHENMFWYRQDPGLGLRLIYFSYDVKMKEKGDIPEGYSVSREKKERFSLILESASTNQTSMYLCASIRGQTTGELFFGEGSRLTVL.

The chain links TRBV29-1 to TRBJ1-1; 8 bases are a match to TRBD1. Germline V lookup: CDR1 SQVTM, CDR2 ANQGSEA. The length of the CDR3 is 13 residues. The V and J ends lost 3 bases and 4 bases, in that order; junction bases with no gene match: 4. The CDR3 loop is CSVEKTGVTEAFF. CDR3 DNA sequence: TGCAGCGTTGAGAAGACAGGGGTCACTGAAGCTTTCTTT.

The CDR3 nucleotides are TGTGCCAGTAGTCCCTGGGGACAGGACTACGAGCAGTACTTC. Amino acids: CASSPWGQDYEQYF. This chain links TRBV19 with TRBJ2-7, with 8 bases identical to TRBD1. The CDR3 is made up of 14 amino acids. CDR1 and CDR2 from the germline V gene are LNHDA and SQIVND (reference sequence). V shed 5 bases, J shed 3 bases, and the junction held 6 bases outside the gene matches.

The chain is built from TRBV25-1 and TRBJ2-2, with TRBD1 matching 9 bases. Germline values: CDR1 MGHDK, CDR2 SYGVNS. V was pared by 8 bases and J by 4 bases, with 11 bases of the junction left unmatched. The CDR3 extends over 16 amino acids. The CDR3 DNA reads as TGTGCCAGCGGGGGTGGGACAGGGTTACTCACCGGGGAGCTGTTTTTT. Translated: CASGGGTGLLTGELFF. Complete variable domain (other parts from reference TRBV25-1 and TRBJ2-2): EADIYQTPRYLVIGTGKKITLECSQTMGHDKMYWYQQDPGMELHLIHYSYGVNSTEKGDLSSESTVSRIRTEHFPLTLESARPSHTSQYLCASGGGTGLLTGELFFGEGSRLTVL.